This T cell receptor beta chain was identified during a study of T cell repertoires in cytomegalovirus infection. In the study overall: HLA-B-restricted CMV epitopes that are well studied were used alongside recently identified HLA-C-restricted ones. Public TCR beta signatures indicated both CMV infection and matching HLA type.

TCRdb passed the reads through MiXCR, listing each CDR3 protein once. Here the sample spans around 500,000 distinct CDR3 sequences, approximately 40% being singletons. Notes on the study in general: CMV-specific HLA-C-restricted TCR beta clonotypes dominated the ex vivo response. The cumulative frequency of public TCR beta families identified carriers of CMV plus the relevant HLA.

The CDR3 loop spans 15 amino acids. The V segment lost 3 bases and the J segment 3 bases; nucleotides outside the gene matches: 7. Germline CDR1 SGHVS, CDR2 FNYEAQ. As concerns this clonotype: Its cognate antigen is unknown.

The source of this sequence is a human donor in good health (CMV status not recorded). Some clones in this sample may be carry-over from other donors' samples. The sequencing used cultured PBMCs, collected from culture after CMV antigen stimulation. The rearrangement links TRBV7-6 to TRBJ2-5; 7 bases fit TRBD1. In DNA, the CDR3 is TGTGCCAGCAGCTTGGGGACAGAGGGCAAAGAGACCCAGTACTTC. Protein: CASSLGTEGKETQYF.